What follows is one TCR beta chain and its context. No antigen is known for it. The entry originates in a study of cytomegalovirus exposure and HLA in healthy donors. Germline V lookup: CDR1 LNHDA, CDR2 SQIVND (reference sequence). This CDR3 has 13 amino acids. V lost 2 bases, J lost 5 bases, and 2 bases stayed unmatched. The study ran its PCR with 60 Vbeta and 13 Jbeta primers. The protocol was immunoSEQ multiplex PCR, while the TCRdb copy is restricted to in-frame clones and leaves out a portion. Among approximately 160,000 clones listed, 68% were seen once. Study findings and constraints: For most subjects, TCR beta sequences were reported to predict HLA-A and HLA-B alleles with accuracy. Presence/absence analyses rested on an assumption that sequencing depth was roughly uniform across donors. A later examination showed that TCR association rates differed by HLA locus, with DRB1 most and HLA-C fewest.

The J gene is TRBJ2-7, the V gene TRBV19; TRBD1 agrees at 8 bases. The sequence derives from a woman aged 40 to 50 in good health and CMV-seropositive. Sequencing was done on a sample of PBMCs. CDR3 region: CASSIQGADEQYF. DNA for the CDR3: TGTGCCAGTAGTATACAGGGGGCCGACGAGCAGTACTTC.